This T cell receptor (beta chain) was captured by sequencing in a study of OX40 agonist ivuxolimab in advanced cancers. Broadly, across the study: Ivuxolimab was a fully human IgG2 agonistic monoclonal antibody targeting the costimulatory receptor OX40 (CD134). Of the roughly 52 dose-escalation patients, hepatocellular carcinoma was present in around 20, melanoma in some 15, renal cell carcinoma in 9 and head and neck cancer in 9. In the dose-escalation cohort, 75% to 90% of patients were male, and the mean age was 60 years with a range of roughly 23 to 90. Partial responses occurred in three dose-escalation patients, of whom one had hepatocellular carcinoma and two had cutaneous melanoma. The paper describes the monotherapy dose-escalation part (N ≈ 52 patients) of the phase I trial of ivuxolimab. Intravenous ivuxolimab was administered to patients every 2 weeks at six dose levels: 0.01, 0.1, 0.3, 1.5, 3 and 10 mg/kg. Prior anti-PD-1, anti-PD-L1 or anti-CTLA-4 therapy was permitted, and 30% to 50% of dose-escalation patients had received checkpoint inhibitors. The purpose of peripheral TCRbeta sequencing was to test whether ivuxolimab changed TCR sequence diversity and led to clonal T-cell expansion.

The CDR3 covers 14 residues, taking in both the cysteine and the phenylalanine. The DNA shown is the 42-base CDR3, in frame from base 1. From V the trimming removes 5 bases and from J it removes 6 bases, while the gene matches leave 9 bases of the junction unaccounted for. The germline V gene specifies SQVTM as CDR1 and ANQGSEA as CDR2. Patients with a history of autoimmune disease or receiving systemic immunosuppression were excluded from the trial. In every dose cohort, peripheral blood was drawn for TCR sequencing at baseline, cycle 4 day 1, and cycle 7 day 1. The samples were drawn from a first-in-human, open-label, multicenter phase I dose-escalation trial of ivuxolimab. Adults with locally advanced or metastatic melanoma, renal cell, hepatocellular, or head and neck squamous cell carcinoma were enrolled in the trial. Before TCR sequencing, CD4+ and CD8+ T cells were separately sorted from peripheral blood.

Genomic DNA was isolated from the sorted cells so that the TCRbeta CDR3 region could be sequenced. The immunoSEQ Assay was used to sequence the TCRbeta CDR3 regions. TCRdb carries this immuneACCESS record with in-frame sequences only. Its versions omit some clonotypes, under half of them owing to an unresolved V gene in the studies checked, with the rest unexplained. In all, the sample holds about 83,000 clones, and under 95% of those were seen once. The ten top clones hold 8.4% of the sample. This clone showed up just once. Its antigen has not been determined. No base quality values were provided; no much bigger clone lies one nucleotide off. On the study overall, not on this receptor specifically: In the 0.1-3.0 mg/kg groups, partial responders had among the lowest normalized peripheral clonal expansion, particularly in CD8+ T cells. After ivuxolimab, expanded clones were on average more numerous among CD8+ T cells than among CD4+ T cells. At doses of 0.1 to 3.0 mg/kg, clonal expansion of both CD4+ and CD8+ T cells in blood was seen between baseline and week 6. The antigen specificity of the peripheral T cells that underwent clonal expansion was not determined. Low levels of normalized T-cell clonal expansion were also seen in some patients who did not respond.

Sequenced here: CD4+ or CD8+ T cells sorted from blood, sampled in a trial of the OX40 agonist ivuxolimab. The sequence was collected from an adult with an advanced solid tumor such as melanoma, head and neck, liver or kidney cancer. In this chain, TRBV29-1 is recombined with TRBJ2-1; TRBD2 aligns with 8 central bases. CDR3 protein: CSVQREPPINEQFF. The sequenced DNA: TGCAGCGTTCAGCGGGAGCCCCCCATCAATGAGCAGTTCTTC.